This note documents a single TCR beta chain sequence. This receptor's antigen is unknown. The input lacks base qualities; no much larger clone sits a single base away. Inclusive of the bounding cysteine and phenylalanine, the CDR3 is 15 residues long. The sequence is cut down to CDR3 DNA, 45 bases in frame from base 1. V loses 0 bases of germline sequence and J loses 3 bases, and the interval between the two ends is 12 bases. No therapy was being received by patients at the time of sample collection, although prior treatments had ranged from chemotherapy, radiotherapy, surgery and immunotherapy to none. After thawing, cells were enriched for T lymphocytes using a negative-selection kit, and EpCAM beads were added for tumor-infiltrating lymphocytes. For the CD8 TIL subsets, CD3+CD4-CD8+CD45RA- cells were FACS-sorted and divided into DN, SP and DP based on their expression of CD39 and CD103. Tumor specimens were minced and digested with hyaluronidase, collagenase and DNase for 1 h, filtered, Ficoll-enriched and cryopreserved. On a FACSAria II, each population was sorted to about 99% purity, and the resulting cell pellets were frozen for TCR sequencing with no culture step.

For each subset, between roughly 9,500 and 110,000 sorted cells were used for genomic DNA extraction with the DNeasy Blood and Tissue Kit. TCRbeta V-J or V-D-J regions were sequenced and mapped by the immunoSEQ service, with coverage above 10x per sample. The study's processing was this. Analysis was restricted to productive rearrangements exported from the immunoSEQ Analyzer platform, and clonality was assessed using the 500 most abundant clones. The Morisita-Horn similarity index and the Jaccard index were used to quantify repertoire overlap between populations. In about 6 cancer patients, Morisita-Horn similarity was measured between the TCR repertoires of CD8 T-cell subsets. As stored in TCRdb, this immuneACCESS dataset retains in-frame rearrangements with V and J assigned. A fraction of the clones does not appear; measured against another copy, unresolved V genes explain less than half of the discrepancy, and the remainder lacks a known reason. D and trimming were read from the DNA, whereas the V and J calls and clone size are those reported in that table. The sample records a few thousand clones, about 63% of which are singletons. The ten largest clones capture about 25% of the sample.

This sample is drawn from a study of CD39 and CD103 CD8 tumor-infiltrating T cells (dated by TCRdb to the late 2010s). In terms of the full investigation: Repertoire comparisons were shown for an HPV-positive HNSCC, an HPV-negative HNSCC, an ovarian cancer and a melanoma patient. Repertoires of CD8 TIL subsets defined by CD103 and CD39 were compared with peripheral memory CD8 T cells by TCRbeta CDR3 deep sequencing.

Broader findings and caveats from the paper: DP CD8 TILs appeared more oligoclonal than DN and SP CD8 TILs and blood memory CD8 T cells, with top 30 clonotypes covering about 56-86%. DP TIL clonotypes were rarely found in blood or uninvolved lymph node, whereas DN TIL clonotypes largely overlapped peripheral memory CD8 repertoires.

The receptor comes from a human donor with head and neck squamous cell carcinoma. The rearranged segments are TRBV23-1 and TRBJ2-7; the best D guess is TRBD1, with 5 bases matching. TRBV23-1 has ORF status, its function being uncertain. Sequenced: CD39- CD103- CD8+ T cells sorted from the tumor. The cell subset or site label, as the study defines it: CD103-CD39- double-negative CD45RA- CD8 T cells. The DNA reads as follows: TGCGCCAGCAGTCAATCGGAGTCAGGGTTCTACGAGCAGTACTTC. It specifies CASSQSESGFYEQYF.